The 30 T cell receptor beta chains below all came from one sample that was sequenced in a study of blood T cells in healthy people across ages. A second PCR of about 7 to 11 cycles used a sample-barcoded 5' primer and a J-beta primer mix. Using its own MiXCR run on the 5' RACE reads, TCRdb lists one record per CDR3 protein. Among some 550,000 distinct CDR3 sequences listed, under 55% were seen once. Sequenced: blood. The receptors shown here come from an elderly man in good health.

This sequence joins TRBV7-9 and TRBJ1-4; no reliable D call. This CDR3 region has 14 residues. V shed 3 bases and J shed 6 bases, with 11 bases lying between them. Germline V gene data show CDR1 as SEHNR and CDR2 as FQNEAQ (reference sequence). CDR3 amino acids: CASSFWGIHEKLFF. Here the CDR3 DNA reads TGTGCCAGCAGCTTCTGGGGAATCCATGAAAAACTGTTTTTT.

This clonotype has just one count. The chain recombines TRBV21-1 with TRBJ2-3; the DNA was not compared with TRBD1, the D call given in the table. TRBV21-1 is a known pseudogene. This CDR3 spans 17 amino acids. The CDR3 bases are TGTGCCAGCAGCAAAGCGAGAGGGACAGGGCTGCCAGATACGCAGTATTTT. This encodes CASSKARGTGLPDTQYF.

V and J are TRBV6-1 and TRBJ1-4, with 8 bases lining up with TRBD1. The V and J ends lost 6 bases and 7 bases, in that order; junction bases with no gene match: 4. The CDR3 covers 13 residues. Germline V gene data show CDR1 as MNHNS and CDR2 as SASEGT. CDR3: CASRQGEAEKLFF. The DNA for the CDR3 is TGTGCCAGCAGACAGGGGGAGGCTGAAAAACTGTTTTTT.

The gene calls are TRBV28 and TRBJ2-5; D is possibly TRBD1 (6 bases). There are 13 residues in the CDR3. V was clipped by 6 bases and J by 5 bases, with 13 bases between them. Germline V lookup: CDR1 MDHEN, CDR2 SYDVKM. CDR3 sequence (DNA): TGTGCCAGCAGGACAGGTCTCGTGGAGACCCAGTACTTC. Its protein is CASRTGLVETQYF. The full variable domain, with the rest looked up from reference TRBV28 and TRBJ2-5, is DVKVTQSSRYLVKRTGEKVFLECVQDMDHENMFWYRQDPGLGLRLIYFSYDVKMKEKGDIPEGYSVSREKKERFSLILESASTNQTSMYLCASRTGLVETQYFGPGTRLLVL.

The chain joins TRBV5-1 to TRBJ1-2; 9 positions agree with TRBD1. The CDR3 is 14 residues long. The ends lost 4 bases at V and 2 bases at J; junction bases unmatched: 3. Germline CDR1 SGHRS, CDR2 YFSETQ. The DNA of the CDR3 is TGCGCCAGCAGCGAGGGGACAGGGAACTATGGCTACACCTTC. Amino acids: CASSEGTGNYGYTF.

This clonotype was observed a handful of times. The V and J genes are TRBV6-1 and TRBJ2-1; 10 nucleotides match TRBD2. Near its end, the DNA agrees better with TRBJ2-7, so the J call may be wrong. Germline lookup yields CDR1 MNHNS and CDR2 SASEGT. The CDR3 runs 18 residues. In nucleotides, the CDR3 is TGTGCCAGCGGCCCCGGGAAGCGGGGGGGGTACTCCTACAATGAGCAGTACTTC. Translation gives CASGPGKRGGYSYNEQYF.

The V call is TRBV11-1, the J call TRBJ1-1; D ambiguous. CDR1 and CDR2 (germline): SGHAT, FQDESV (reference sequence). V was cut by 3 bases and J by 4 bases, with 18 bases left in between. The length of the CDR3 is 16 residues. The CDR3 nucleotides read TGTGCCAGCAGCTTTCATTCGCGCCGAGTTAGCACTGAAGCTTTCTTT. As protein: CASSFHSRRVSTEAFF.

Points on this clonotype: A read error may explain this, as a much larger clone is one base away. V gene TRBV7-9 combines with J gene TRBJ1-1; no firm D call. Germline values: CDR1 SEHNR, CDR2 FQNEAQ (reference sequence). The V gene lost 3 bases and the J gene lost 7 bases, with 6 bases spanning the gap. CDR3 length: 11 amino acids. The CDR3, as DNA: TGTGCCAGCAGCTTCGACAATGAAGCTTTCTTT. Protein product: CASSFDNEAFF.

The V call is TRBV5-1, the J call TRBJ1-5; 9 bases align to TRBD1. This CDR3 has 15 residues. The junction had 2 bases not matched to a gene; V was cut back by 3 bases and J by 1 base. Germline V gene data show CDR1 as SGHRS and CDR2 as YFSETQ. DNA of the CDR3: TGCGCCAGCAGCTCCGGACAGGGGAGCAATCAGCCCCAGCATTTT. Protein: CASSSGQGSNQPQHF.

This clonotype occurred once. The chain has TRBV20-1 and TRBJ1-1; perhaps TRBD1 as D (6 bases). Between the trimmed V and J ends, which lost 6 bases and 1 base, there was a span of 15 bases. The CDR3 has 14 residues. Germline-derived CDR1 and CDR2 are DFQATT and SNEGSKA (reference sequence). This CDR3 reads CSAQGTSGNTEAFF. In nucleotides, the CDR3 is TGCAGTGCGCAGGGGACCTCTGGGAACACTGAAGCTTTCTTT.

The sample holds a few counts of this clonotype. The chain employs TRBV3-1 and TRBJ2-5; D perhaps matches TRBD1 (6 bases). V was pared by 4 bases and J by 1 base, with 10 bases between. This CDR3 has 14 residues. The germline CDR1 and CDR2 sequences are LGHDT and YNNKEL (reference sequence). CDR3 in DNA: TGTGCCAGCAGCCCGATGGACAGCCAAGAGACCCAGTACTTC. Its protein product is CASSPMDSQETQYF.

The V call is TRBV29-1, the J call TRBJ2-7; D not resolved. Germline-derived CDR1 and CDR2 are SQVTM and ANQGSEA. Trimming shortened V by 4 bases and J by 0 bases, and 7 bases separated the two germline ends. CDR3 length: 12 amino acids. CDR3: CSVARSSYEQYF. The CDR3 DNA reads as TGCAGCGTTGCCAGAAGCTCCTACGAGCAGTACTTC.

The chain employs TRBV3-1 and TRBJ2-1; TRBD2 might be the D (5 bases). This CDR3 has 13 amino acids. V was shortened by 4 bases and J by 10 bases, with 14 bases between the two germline ends. Germline V gene lookup returns CDR1 LGHDT and CDR2 YNNKEL (reference sequence). The CDR3, as DNA: TGTGCCAGCAGCCCCCTCGCAGGCGGGGAGCAGTTCTTC. Amino acid sequence: CASSPLAGGEQFF.

The J gene is TRBJ1-5, the V gene TRBV3-1; D gene ambiguous. V gave up 1 base and J gave up 9 bases, with 16 bases separating them. CDR3 length: 15 residues. The germline V gene encodes CDR1 LGHDT and CDR2 YNNKEL (reference sequence). The CDR3 protein is CASSQAAGHLWPQHF. CDR3 in DNA: TGTGCCAGCAGCCAAGCGGCCGGGCACCTGTGGCCCCAGCATTTT.

In this sample, this clonotype turned up a few times. CDR3 residues: CSARLPGQDHRDYGYTF. The CDR3 nucleotides read TGCAGTGCTAGGCTACCGGGACAGGACCATAGAGACTATGGCTACACCTTC. The rearrangement uses TRBV20-1 and TRBJ1-2; 8 nucleotides agree with TRBD1. CDR3 length equals 17 residues. Germline lookup yields CDR1 DFQATT and CDR2 SNEGSKA (reference sequence). The J segment lost 3 bases and the V segment lost 3 bases, leaving 15 bases of the junction unmatched.

The chain combines TRBV20-1 with TRBJ1-5, with no clear D. Trimming removed 4 bases from V and 6 bases from J, with 13 bases in between. The length of the CDR3 is 13 residues. CDR1 is DFQATT, CDR2 SNEGSKA, per germline (reference sequence). The CDR3 spells CSAKDEAGQPQHF. CDR3 sequence (DNA): TGCAGTGCTAAGGACGAGGCGGGTCAGCCCCAGCATTTT.

This chain joins TRBV6-6 and TRBJ2-7; possibly TRBD1 for D (6 bases). CDR3 length: 12 amino acids. Germline CDR1 reads MNHNY; CDR2 reads SVGAGI (reference sequence). V dropped 5 bases and J dropped 4 bases, with 9 bases sitting between them. CDR3 sequence reads: CASSHREYEQYF. CDR3 nucleotides: TGTGCCAGCAGTCACAGGGAGTACGAGCAGTACTTC.

V is TRBV5-6 and J is TRBJ2-7, with TRBD1 matching 9 bases. The V gene end was trimmed by 4 bases and the J gene end by 2 bases; junction bases not matched to a gene: 4. Germline CDR1 SGHDT, CDR2 YYEEEE. CDR3 length: 14 amino acids. The CDR3 DNA reads as TGTGCCAGCAGCATAGGGGACAGGGCCTACGAGCAGTACTTC. Protein: CASSIGDRAYEQYF.

This clonotype occurred many times. The gene calls are TRBV6-5 and TRBJ2-7, with a weak D call TRBD2 (6 bases). In germline, CDR1 is MNHEY, CDR2 SVGAGI. The CDR3 contains 13 residues. Trimming shortened V by 4 bases and J by 5 bases, and 12 bases separated the two germline ends. CDR3 region: CASSLSGVNEQYF. CDR3 in DNA: TGTGCCAGCAGTTTGTCGGGAGTCAACGAGCAGTACTTC.

Of note for this clonotype: An end of the junction differs from the germline gene, which may be a read error. The chain recombines TRBV7-3 with TRBJ1-1; weak D call: TRBD1 (5 bases). Germline V gene lookup returns CDR1 SGHTA and CDR2 FQGTGA. This CDR3 has 13 amino acids. CDR3 amino acids: CTSSQGTNTEAFF. DNA of the CDR3: TGTACCAGCAGTCAGGGCACGAACACTGAAGCTTTCTTT. The whole variable domain, filled in from reference TRBV7-3 and TRBJ1-1, reads GAGVSQTPSNKVTEKGKYVELRCDPISGHTALYWYRQSLGQGPEFLIYFQGTGAADDSGLPNDRFFAVRPEGSVSTLKIQRTERGDSAVYLCTSSQGTNTEAFFGQGTRLTVV.

The chain couples TRBV25-1 to TRBJ2-1, with D possibly being TRBD2 (7 bases). Trimming took off 6 bases at V and 6 bases at J, with 18 bases between the two ends. The CDR3 loop spans 15 amino acids. Germline V gives CDR1 MGHDK, CDR2 SYGVNS. CDR3 region: CASSSSGTIFNEQFF. The CDR3 coding sequence is TGTGCCAGCAGCTCGAGCGGGACAATCTTCAATGAGCAGTTCTTC.

This clonotype was seen a few times. The chain combines TRBV20-1 with TRBJ2-3, with a tentative D call TRBD2 (6 bases). Germline V gene data show CDR1 as DFQATT and CDR2 as SNEGSKA (reference sequence). This CDR3 has 14 residues. V was shortened by 4 bases and J by 2 bases, with 13 bases between the two germline ends. This CDR3 reads CSAKTRRFTDTQYF. CDR3 nucleotide sequence: TGCAGTGCTAAGACTAGAAGGTTCACAGATACGCAGTATTTT.

This clonotype was detected a few times. The rearrangement links TRBV20-1 to TRBJ1-4, with D perhaps TRBD1 (5 bases). V lost 2 bases to trimming and J lost 15 bases, with 28 bases between them. Germline V gene sequence: CDR1 DFQATT, CDR2 SNEGSKA (reference sequence). The CDR3 loop spans 16 amino acids. The CDR3 bases are TGCAGTGCTAGACTGGCGGGACCGCAATATCCAAAGTCGATGTTTTTT. This codes for CSARLAGPQYPKSMFF.

CDR3 sequence (DNA): TGCGCCAGCAGTGACAGGGGGCTAGCGGGGGTTTCTGGAGATACGCAGTATTTT. It yields the protein CASSDRGLAGVSGDTQYF. The chain couples TRBV10-1 to TRBJ2-3, with 10 nucleotides matching TRBD2. CDR1 and CDR2 from the germline V gene are WNHNN and SYGVQD (reference sequence). The V segment lost 3 bases and the J segment 5 bases; nucleotides outside the gene matches: 14. The CDR3 extends over 18 amino acids.

The J gene is TRBJ2-5, the V gene TRBV10-3; 9 nucleotides match TRBD1. The assigned J gene may be wrong: the sequence end matches TRBJ2-7 better. Germline CDR1 reads ENHRY; CDR2 reads SYGVKD. CDR3 length equals 14 residues. The CDR3 sequence: CAIRGTGKSYEQYF. CDR3 coding DNA: TGTGCCATCCGGGGGACAGGGAAAAGCTACGAGCAGTACTTC.

The J gene is TRBJ2-3, the V gene TRBV18, with TRBD2 matching over 8 bases. The V and J ends lost 1 base and 6 bases, in that order; junction bases with no gene match: 6. The CDR3 consists of 15 residues. Germline CDR1 is KGHSH and CDR2 is LQKENI. CDR3 bases: TGTGCCAGCTCACCACTCGGGGGGGCTATGGATACGCAGTATTTT. Translated, it gives CASSPLGGAMDTQYF.

This chain connects TRBV4-1 to TRBJ2-1; possible D gene TRBD2, 6 bases. V lost 0 bases and J 8 bases, leaving 14 bases between the germline ends. The germline gives CDR1 MGHRA, CDR2 YSYEKL. The length of the CDR3 is 15 residues. CDR3 DNA sequence: TGCGCCAGCAGCCAAGAACGGGGGACGATGGATGAGCAGTTCTTC. As protein: CASSQERGTMDEQFF.

V and J are TRBV9 and TRBJ1-2, with a tentative D call TRBD1 (5 bases). This CDR3 has 15 residues. Germline lookup yields CDR1 SGDLS and CDR2 YYNGEE. Trimming took 0 bases from V and 8 from J, leaving 17 bases between them. The CDR3 protein is CASSVAGHDSGGYTF. The CDR3 coding sequence is TGTGCCAGCAGCGTAGCGGGGCACGACTCAGGGGGCTACACCTTC.

The CDR3 here is CASGRGLETQYF. The CDR3 bases are TGTGCCAGCGGACGGGGGCTGGAGACCCAGTACTTC. This chain joins TRBV28 and TRBJ2-7; D is possibly TRBD1 or TRBD2 (6 bases each). The closer fit of TRBJ2-5 to the DNA end suggests the J call may be wrong. The CDR3 totals 12 residues. Germline-derived CDR1 and CDR2 are MDHEN and SYDVKM.

Written as DNA, the CDR3 is TGTGCCAGCGGGAAGACAGTCTACAATGAGCAGTTCTTC. It translates to CASGKTVYNEQFF. The rearrangement links TRBV2 to TRBJ2-1; maybe TRBD1 (5 bases). The CDR3 runs 13 residues. V was cut by 8 bases and J by 3 bases, with 11 bases left in between. Looked up from germline, CDR1 is SNHLY and CDR2 is FYNNEI. Based on the CDR3 plus reference TRBV2 and TRBJ2-1, the full variable domain is EPEVTQTPSHQVTQMGQEVILRCVPISNHLYFYWYRQILGQKVEFLVSFYNNEISEKSEIFDDQFSVERPDGSNFTLKIRSTKLEDSAMYFCASGKTVYNEQFFGPGTRLTVL.